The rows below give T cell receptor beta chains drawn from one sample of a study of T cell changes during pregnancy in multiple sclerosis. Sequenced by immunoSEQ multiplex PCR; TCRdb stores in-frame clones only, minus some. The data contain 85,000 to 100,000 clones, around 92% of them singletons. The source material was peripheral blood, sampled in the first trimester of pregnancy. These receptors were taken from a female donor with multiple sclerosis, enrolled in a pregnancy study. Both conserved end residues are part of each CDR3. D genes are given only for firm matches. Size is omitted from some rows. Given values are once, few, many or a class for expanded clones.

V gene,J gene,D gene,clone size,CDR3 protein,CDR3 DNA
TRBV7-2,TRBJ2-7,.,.,CASSLGGEASYEQYF,TGTGCCAGCAGCTTAGGGGGGGAGGCTTCCTACGAGCAGTACTTC
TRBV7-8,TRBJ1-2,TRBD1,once,CASSLQGVGNGYTF,TGTGCCAGCAGCCTTCAGGGGGTCGGGAATGGCTACACCTTC
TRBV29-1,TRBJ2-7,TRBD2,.,CSVGGEAGGRNEQYF,TGCAGCGTTGGGGGGGAAGCGGGAGGCAGGAACGAGCAGTACTTC
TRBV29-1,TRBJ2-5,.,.,CSVEEGNQYF,TGCAGCGTTGAGGAGGGGAACCAGTACTTC
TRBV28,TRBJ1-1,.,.,CASSFEGNTEAFF,TGTGCCAGCAGTTTTGAGGGGAACACTGAAGCTTTCTTT
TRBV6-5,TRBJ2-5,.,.,CASSYIGREYGETQYF,TGTGCCAGCAGTTACATCGGCCGGGAGTATGGAGAGACCCAGTACTTC
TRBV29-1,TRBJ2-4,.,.,CSARAAKNIQYF,TGCAGCGCTCGTGCGGCCAAAAACATTCAGTACTTC
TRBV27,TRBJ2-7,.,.,CASSLYPRLISYEQYF,TGTGCCAGCAGTTTATATCCCCGGTTGATCTCCTACGAGCAGTACTTC
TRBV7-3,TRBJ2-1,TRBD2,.,CASSLMGLAGLTEQFF,TGTGCCAGCAGCTTAATGGGACTAGCGGGACTCACGGAGCAGTTCTTC
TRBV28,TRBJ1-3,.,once,CASSLSLREDSGNTIYF,TGTGCCAGCAGTTTATCCCTTCGGGAGGACTCTGGAAACACCATATATTTT
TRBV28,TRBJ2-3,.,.,CATDYPGQDTQYF,TGTGCCACCGATTACCCGGGACAAGATACGCAGTATTTT
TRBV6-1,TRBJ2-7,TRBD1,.,CASNLDRSSYEQYF,TGTGCCAGCAACCTGGACAGGAGCTCCTACGAGCAGTACTTC
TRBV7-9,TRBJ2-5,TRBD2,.,CASSLPAGDFGETQYF,TGTGCCAGCAGCTTACCAGCGGGGGATTTTGGAGAGACCCAGTACTTC
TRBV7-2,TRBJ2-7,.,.,CASSPWPISLSYEQYF,TGTGCCAGCAGCCCCTGGCCAATTTCGCTCTCCTACGAGCAGTACTTC
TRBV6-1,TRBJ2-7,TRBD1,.,CASGDRVSHEQYF,TGTGCCAGCGGTGACAGGGTTAGCCACGAGCAGTACTTC
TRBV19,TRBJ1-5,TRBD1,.,CASSIRQGIGPEASNQPQHF,TGTGCCAGTAGTATCCGACAGGGTATCGGTCCAGAAGCTAGCAATCAGCCCCAGCATTTT